These 18 T cell receptor beta chains were all obtained from the same sample, sequenced in a study of cytomegalovirus exposure and HLA in healthy donors. Repertoires were generated with immunoSEQ multiplex PCR, while TCRdb's copy carries only in-frame clones and drops some. The sample includes 95,000 to 150,000 clones, about 84% of them seen just once. Material: PBMCs. The receptors originated from a woman in her thirties in good health and CMV-seronegative.

The gene calls are TRBV11-2 and TRBJ1-5; D gene unclear. Germline lookup yields CDR1 SGHAT and CDR2 FQNNGV. V lost 5 bases, J lost 7 bases, and 12 bases lay in between. CDR3 length: 13 amino acids. CDR3 sequence (DNA): TGTGCCAGCAGCCCGACAAATAACCAGCCCCAGCATTTT. Protein product: CASSPTNNQPQHF.

The chain is built from TRBV5-1 and TRBJ2-1, with TRBD2 matching over 8 bases. This CDR3 spans 16 amino acids. V trimming: 0 bases; J trimming: 5 bases; junction bases outside the gene matches: 7. From germline, CDR1 is SGHRS and CDR2 YFSETQ. The chain's CDR3 is CASSLGGGGINNEQFF. Written as DNA, the CDR3 is TGCGCCAGCAGCTTGGGTGGCGGGGGGATAAACAATGAGCAGTTCTTC.

The table lists this clone with a few counts. V gene TRBV4-3 combines with J gene TRBJ2-3, with 10 bases matching TRBD2. This CDR3 region has 16 residues. Germline loops: CDR1 LGHNA, CDR2 YSLEER. V gave up 4 bases and J gave up 2 bases; unmatched junction bases: 6. The CDR3 region has the DNA TGCGCCAGCAGCCGGAATAGCGGGGGGATCACAGATACGCAGTATTTT. Protein: CASSRNSGGITDTQYF.

This clone was observed a few times. J is TRBJ1-2 and V is TRBV19; 8 nucleotides line up with TRBD1. The J segment lost 13 bases and the V segment lost 1 base, leaving 8 bases of the junction unmatched. The CDR3 sequence is 13 residues long. From germline, CDR1 is LNHDA and CDR2 SQIVND (reference sequence). The CDR3 reads CASSIAGQGYLTF. CDR3 coding DNA: TGTGCCAGTAGTATAGCAGGACAGGGATATCTCACCTTC. Filled out from reference TRBV19 and TRBJ1-2, the complete variable domain reads DGGITQSPKYLFRKEGQNVTLSCEQNLNHDAMYWYRQDPGQGLRLIYYSQIVNDFQKGDIAEGYSVSREKKESFPLTVTSAQKNPTAFYLCASSIAGQGYLTFGSGTRLTVV.

The rearrangement uses TRBV6-4 and TRBJ2-3; 7 nucleotides match TRBD2. Germline V gene sequence: CDR1 MRHNA, CDR2 SNTAGT. This CDR3 is 14 amino acids long. With 2 bases clipped from V and 4 bases from J, the junction kept 3 bases outside the gene matches. CDR3: CASSDGAGADTQYF. In DNA, the CDR3 is TGTGCCAGCAGTGACGGGGCGGGGGCAGATACGCAGTATTTT.

The chain is built from TRBV5-4 and TRBJ2-5, with D unresolved. The CDR3 runs 14 residues. Trimming left V 3 bases short and J 5 bases short, with 14 bases between. The germline gives CDR1 SGHNT, CDR2 YYREEE (reference sequence). The CDR3: CASSSKSIFETQYF. The CDR3 DNA reads as TGTGCCAGCAGCTCAAAGAGCATTTTTGAGACCCAGTACTTC. The variable domain in full, completed from reference TRBV5-4 and TRBJ2-5, reads ETGVTQSPTHLIKTRGQQVTLRCSSQSGHNTVSWYQQALGQGPQFIFQYYREEENGRGNFPPRFSGLQFPNYSSELNVNALELDDSALYLCASSSKSIFETQYFGPGTRLLVL.

The chain joins TRBV9 to TRBJ1-1; the match to TRBD1 covers 7 bases. V shed 3 bases and J 1 base; nucleotides not matched to a gene: 15. Germline CDR1 and CDR2: SGDLS and YYNGEE. The CDR3 sequence is 18 residues long. CDR3 nucleotides: TGTGCCAGCAGCGGTAGACAGGACAGGCCCTACCCGAACACTGAAGCTTTCTTT. Its protein product is CASSGRQDRPYPNTEAFF.

V usage is TRBV7-9 and J usage is TRBJ1-5; no clear D gene. This CDR3 has 13 amino acids. Germline V lookup: CDR1 SEHNR, CDR2 FQNEAQ (reference sequence). The V gene lost 3 bases and the J gene lost 4 bases, with 7 bases spanning the gap. Here the CDR3 DNA reads TGTGCCAGCAGCTTTGGCAATAATCAGCCCCAGCATTTT. Protein sequence: CASSFGNNQPQHF. Together with reference TRBV7-9 and TRBJ1-5, the CDR3 gives the full variable domain: DTGVSQNPRHKITKRGQNVTFRCDPISEHNRLYWYRQTLGQGPEFLTYFQNEAQLEKSRLLSDRFSAERPKGSFSTLEIQRTEQGDSAMYLCASSFGNNQPQHFGDGTRLSIL.

Only one count was recorded for this clone. The chain is built from TRBV7-6 and TRBJ2-1; 11 nucleotides match TRBD1. After removal of 5 bases from V and 4 bases from J, the junction contained 4 bases not matched to a gene. The CDR3 covers 15 residues. Germline CDR1 is SGHVS and CDR2 is FNYEAQ. CDR3 amino acids: CASSAGTGGYNEQFF. DNA for the CDR3: TGTGCCAGCAGCGCCGGGACAGGGGGATACAATGAGCAGTTCTTC.

The chain carries TRBV5-4 and TRBJ1-6; D is ambiguous. CDR1 and CDR2 from the germline V gene are SGHNT and YYREEE (reference sequence). This CDR3 is 14 amino acids long. The V end was cut by 1 base, the J end by 5 bases, with 7 bases between. CDR3 sequence: CASSLSQDNSPLHF. In nucleotides, the CDR3 is TGTGCCAGCAGCTTGTCCCAGGATAATTCACCCCTCCACTTT.

This sequence joins TRBV6-4 and TRBJ2-3; a weak D match, TRBD2 (7 bases). The CDR3 consists of 17 residues. Per the germline V gene, CDR1 is MRHNA and CDR2 is SNTAGT. V was shortened by 5 bases and J by 2 bases, with 20 bases between the two germline ends. CDR3 region: CASSPVGAGAYTDTQYF. As DNA, the CDR3 is TGTGCCAGCAGTCCCGTCGGCGCGGGGGCCTACACAGATACGCAGTATTTT.

The table lists this clone with a few counts. The chain employs TRBV6-5 and TRBJ1-1, with TRBD1 matching 9 bases. Germline V gene sequence: CDR1 MNHEY, CDR2 SVGAGI. The CDR3 loop spans 14 amino acids. The V gene end was trimmed by 5 bases and the J gene end by 1 base; junction bases not matched to a gene: 2. CDR3 sequence (DNA): TGTGCCAGCAGTACGACAGGGGGGAACACTGAAGCTTTCTTT. This translates into CASSTTGGNTEAFF.

The chain couples TRBV5-1 to TRBJ2-5, with a possible D match to TRBD1 (6 bases). V lost 2 bases and J lost 1, with 6 bases in between. Germline CDR1 is SGHRS and CDR2 is YFSETQ. This CDR3 region has 13 residues. The CDR3 region is CASSLQGQETQYF. CDR3 in DNA: TGCGCCAGCAGCTTACAGGGCCAAGAGACCCAGTACTTC.

The rearrangement links TRBV10-3 to TRBJ1-2; TRBD1 matches at 8 bases. The germline V gene encodes CDR1 ENHRY and CDR2 SYGVKD. This CDR3 is built from 15 residues. V lost 4 bases, J lost 3 bases, and 7 bases stayed unmatched. DNA of the CDR3: TGTGCCATCAGTGGTGGACAGGGACAAGACTATGGCTACACCTTC. The encoded protein is CAISGGQGQDYGYTF.

This clone was observed a handful of times. The chain links TRBV2 to TRBJ1-6; perhaps TRBD1 as D (5 bases). Trimming took off 11 bases at V and 6 bases at J, with 11 bases between the two ends. This CDR3 is built from 12 residues. Germline V gene sequence: CDR1 SNHLY, CDR2 FYNNEI. The CDR3 DNA reads as TGTGCCTTCCGACAGATTAATTCACCCCTCCACTTT. It specifies CAFRQINSPLHF.

Concerning this clone: One end of the junction does not line up with germline, which may come from a read error. The rearrangement uses TRBV7-7 and TRBJ2-2; 8 nucleotides line up with TRBD1. Germline V gene sequence: CDR1 SSHAT, CDR2 FNYEAQ (reference sequence). The CDR3 loop spans 16 amino acids. As DNA, the CDR3 is TGTGCTAGCAGCGAAAGACAGGGGTGGGTGACCGGGGAGCTGTTTTTT. Protein product: CASSERQGWVTGELFF.

The chain couples TRBV5-4 to TRBJ1-1, with a tentative D call TRBD1 (6 bases). Germline values: CDR1 SGHNT, CDR2 YYREEE (reference sequence). V was pared by 3 bases and J by 6 bases, with 12 bases between. The CDR3 extends over 13 amino acids. The CDR3 spells CASSSLRGPEAFF. CDR3 bases: TGTGCCAGCAGCTCGTTGCGGGGGCCTGAAGCTTTCTTT.

This sequence joins TRBV20-1 and TRBJ2-3, with 12 bases aligning to TRBD2. V shed 5 bases and J 14 bases; nucleotides not matched to a gene: 5. The CDR3 covers 11 residues. Germline V lookup: CDR1 DFQATT, CDR2 SNEGSKA (reference sequence). CDR3 residues: CSAASGGATYF. The CDR3 region has the DNA TGCAGTGCTGCTAGCGGGGGGGCCACGTATTTT.